The present T cell receptor (beta chain) was sequenced within a study of cytomegalovirus exposure and HLA in healthy donors. Overall study: Out of around 360 genotyped donors, less than 90% belonged to the Caucasian-associated ancestry cluster. Study-wide points: Association of a missense DCLRE1C variant with TCR beta V- and J-gene trimming was reported in a later analysis.

A multiplex PCR was run with 60 Vbeta primers and 13 Jbeta primers. Profiled with immunoSEQ multiplex PCR; TCRdb holds only in-frame clones, not every one. This sample yields about 210,000 clones, of which roughly 85% are seen a single time; roughly 0.22% belongs to the top ten. The CDR3 extends over 17 amino acids. The germline CDR1 and CDR2 sequences are LGHNA and YNFKEQ. The V end was cut by 1 base, the J end by 1 base, with 16 bases between. Note on this clone: As yet, its antigen is unknown.

The chain joins TRBV4-2 to TRBJ1-1; a weak D match, TRBD1 (6 bases). This clonotype was sampled from a girl aged 2 to 9 in good health and CMV-seronegative. Sequencing input: PBMCs. The CDR3: CASSQAHTGTWNTEAFF. CDR3 coding DNA: TGTGCCAGCAGCCAAGCGCACACAGGGACCTGGAACACTGAAGCTTTCTTT.